The entry below describes one T cell receptor beta chain. The germline gives CDR1 LNHDA, CDR2 SQIVND (reference sequence). CDR3 size: 17 residues. Trimming took off 7 bases at V and 5 bases at J, with 26 bases between the two ends. This entry is derived from a study of blood T cell repertoires in COVID-19. In the study overall: There were acute and convalescent COVID-19 samples, and they came from the United States, Italy and Spain.

TCRdb's table, derived via immunoSEQ multiplex PCR, lists solely in-frame clones and lacks some. This sample has 95,000 to 110,000 clones, with about four fifths found just once. The chain has TRBV19 and TRBJ1-2, with a possible D match to TRBD1 (5 bases). Sequenced material: peripheral blood. This clonotype was sampled from a man aged 70 or older with acute or convalescent COVID-19. The CDR3 DNA reads as TGTGCCAGTACCCCAGGGACTGAAGGGTATTTTCGGTATGGCTACACCTTC. Its protein product is CASTPGTEGYFRYGYTF.